One sample yielded the 30 T cell receptor beta chains listed below, sequenced in a study of PD-1 blockade in mismatch repair-deficient tumors (dated by TCRdb to between 2016 and 2019). The library was obtained by the immunoSEQ multiplex PCR assay. TCRdb obtained this table from immuneACCESS and retained in-frame rearrangements with V and J assigned. These tables miss some clones; where compared with another copy, unresolved V genes account for less than half of the shortfall, and the remainder is unexplained. The sample table records roughly 37,000 clones; approximately 80% of these occur just once. Around 0.99% of the sample comes from the top ten. The sample here was PBMCs, taken about 40 weeks after starting pembrolizumab. These receptors originate from an adult with mismatch repair-deficient cancer.

The genes are TRBV6-1 and TRBJ1-1, with D perhaps matching TRBD1 (6 bases). Trimming removed 5 bases from V and 5 bases from J, with 15 bases in between. Germline V gene sequence: CDR1 MNHNS, CDR2 SASEGT. The CDR3 consists of 14 residues. The CDR3 here is CASSPRGPGTEAFF. The CDR3 DNA reads TGTGCCAGCAGTCCCAGGGGCCCGGGGACTGAAGCTTTCTTT.

The CDR3: CASSLDEGVNTEAFF. DNA for the CDR3: TGTGCCAGCAGCTTAGACGAAGGGGTGAACACTGAAGCTTTCTTT. This chain joins TRBV7-9 and TRBJ1-1, with D possibly matching TRBD1 (5 bases). V was shortened by 1 base and J by 0 bases, with 9 bases between the two germline ends. This CDR3 is built from 15 residues. Looked up from germline, CDR1 is SEHNR and CDR2 is FQNEAQ (reference sequence).

The chain links TRBV5-1 to TRBJ2-5, with 9 bases matching TRBD1. CDR1 and CDR2 from the germline V gene are SGHRS and YFSETQ. The V and J ends lost 4 bases and 4 bases, in that order; junction bases with no gene match: 8. This CDR3 has 15 residues. The DNA of the CDR3 is TGCGCCAGCAGCGGTACAGGGGGCCCGGGAGAGACCCAGTACTTC. Encoded protein: CASSGTGGPGETQYF. Together with reference TRBV5-1 and TRBJ2-5, the CDR3 gives the full variable domain: KAGVTQTPRYLIKTRGQQVTLSCSPISGHRSVSWYQQTPGQGLQFLFEYFSETQRNKGNFPGRFSGRQFSNSRSEMNVSTLELGDSALYLCASSGTGGPGETQYFGPGTRLLVL.

The CDR3: CASIRAPGADTQYF. CDR3 nucleotides: TGTGCCAGCATCCGGGCCCCCGGGGCAGATACGCAGTATTTT. The chain is built from TRBV27 and TRBJ2-3; a possible D gene is TRBD2 (5 bases). CDR1 and CDR2 (germline): MNHEY, SMNVEV (reference sequence). The CDR3 has 14 residues. The ends were cut back, 7 bases at V and 4 bases at J, with 15 bases in the middle.

The table lists this clone with a few counts. Additional DNA sequences in this sample encode the identical CDR3. This sequence joins TRBV30 and TRBJ2-7; a possible D gene is TRBD2 (5 bases). The V end lost 0 bases, the J end lost 0 bases, and 12 bases lay between the germline ends. CDR3 size: 15 residues. Per the germline V gene, CDR1 is GTSNPN and CDR2 is SVGIG (reference sequence). The DNA of the CDR3 is TGTGCCTGGAGTGTACTGGGTGGGAGCTCCTACGAGCAGTACTTC. As protein: CAWSVLGGSSYEQYF.

CDR3 bases: TGTGCCAGCAGTGCGGAACAGGCGGCCATTAGCTCTGGGGCCAACGTCCTGACTTTC. Its translation: CASSAEQAAISSGANVLTF. The chain joins TRBV2 to TRBJ2-6, with D perhaps TRBD1 (5 bases). The CDR3 has 19 amino acids. In germline, CDR1 is SNHLY, CDR2 FYNNEI. V dropped 4 bases and J dropped 0 bases, with 19 bases sitting between them. The full variable domain, with the rest looked up from reference TRBV2 and TRBJ2-6, is EPEVTQTPSHQVTQMGQEVILRCVPISNHLYFYWYRQILGQKVEFLVSFYNNEISEKSEIFDDQFSVERPDGSNFTLKIRSTKLEDSAMYFCASSAEQAAISSGANVLTFGAGSRLTVL.

The chain carries TRBV30 and TRBJ2-1, with D possibly being TRBD2 (7 bases). V shed 3 bases and J shed 7 bases, with 16 bases lying between them. CDR3 size: 14 residues. Germline values: CDR1 GTSNPN, CDR2 SVGIG (reference sequence). CDR3: CAWRGGGPQNEQFF. The CDR3 coding sequence is TGTGCCTGGAGAGGGGGAGGGCCCCAGAATGAGCAGTTCTTC.

The chain is built from TRBV4-2 and TRBJ2-3; TRBD2 aligns across 11 bases. Germline lookup yields CDR1 LGHNA and CDR2 YNFKEQ. V was clipped by 5 bases and J by 5 bases; unmatched bases: 3. The CDR3 totals 14 residues. The CDR3 loop reads CASSSLAGGDTQYF. CDR3 bases: TGTGCCAGCAGCTCCCTAGCGGGAGGAGATACGCAGTATTTT.

This clone was observed a single time. The rearrangement joins TRBV5-1 to TRBJ2-1; TRBD2 matches 7 bases. Trimming cost V 3 bases and J 2 bases; bases outside gene matches: 8. The CDR3 spans 16 residues. Looked up from germline, CDR1 is SGHRS and CDR2 is YFSETQ. CDR3 sequence: CASSSLAHDAYNEQFF. Written as DNA, the CDR3 is TGCGCCAGCAGCTCACTAGCGCATGATGCCTACAATGAGCAGTTCTTC.

The chain carries TRBV9 and TRBJ2-3; 9 nucleotides line up with TRBD1. The CDR3 extends over 16 amino acids. Per germline, CDR1 SGDLS and CDR2 YYNGEE. With V trimmed by 1 base and J by 4 bases, 7 bases remained unmatched. The CDR3 here is CASSVSGTGLADTQYF. CDR3 bases: TGTGCCAGCAGCGTATCCGGGACAGGGCTGGCAGATACGCAGTATTTT. Complete variable domain (other parts from reference TRBV9 and TRBJ2-3): DSGVTQTPKHLITATGQRVTLRCSPRSGDLSVYWYQQSLDQGLQFLIQYYNGEERAKGNILERFSAQQFPDLHSELNLSSLELGDSALYFCASSVSGTGLADTQYFGPGTRLTVL.

J is TRBJ2-5 and V is TRBV7-9, with TRBD2 identical over 8 bases. The length of the CDR3 is 15 residues. The V and J ends lost 10 bases and 4 bases, in that order; junction bases with no gene match: 14. Germline lookup yields CDR1 SEHNR and CDR2 FQNEAQ (reference sequence). The CDR3 coding sequence is TGTGCCACCTTTCGGAGCGGGAGTGGGGGAGAGACCCAGTACTTC. It yields the protein CATFRSGSGGETQYF.

The chain combines TRBV6-1 with TRBJ1-5; TRBD1 matches 9 bases. After removal of 6 bases from V and 1 base from J, the junction contained 4 bases not matched to a gene. Germline V CDR1 and CDR2: MNHNS, SASEGT. The length of the CDR3 is 15 residues. For the CDR3, the DNA is TGTGCCAGCAGATACGACAGGGGGAGCAATCAGCCCCAGCATTTT. Amino acids: CASRYDRGSNQPQHF.

The rearrangement joins TRBV30 to TRBJ1-5; D is perhaps TRBD1 (6 bases). Trimming shortened V by 0 bases and J by 0 bases, and 9 bases separated the two germline ends. The CDR3 is 15 amino acids. Germline CDR1 GTSNPN, CDR2 SVGIG (reference sequence). The chain's CDR3 is CAWSVGQYSNQPQHF. In nucleotides, the CDR3 is TGTGCCTGGAGTGTAGGACAGTATAGCAATCAGCCCCAGCATTTT.

V gene TRBV4-2 combines with J gene TRBJ2-7; TRBD1 agrees at 9 bases. Germline values: CDR1 LGHNA, CDR2 YNFKEQ. The V gene end was trimmed by 4 bases and the J gene end by 4 bases; junction bases not matched to a gene: 8. The CDR3 spans 15 residues. CDR3 DNA: TGTGCCAGCAGCCTTGGGACAGGGTTTAATTACGAGCAGTACTTC. Encoded protein: CASSLGTGFNYEQYF.

The chain has TRBV19 and TRBJ1-4, with unresolved D. Germline assignment: CDR1 LNHDA and CDR2 SQIVND (reference sequence). The CDR3 has 12 residues. V was trimmed by 5 bases and J by 8 bases, leaving 9 bases between them. The CDR3 DNA sequence: TGTGCCAGTAGTCCACAGCGGGAAAAACTGTTTTTT. Residues: CASSPQREKLFF.

This rearrangement joins TRBV6-5 to TRBJ1-2; D possibly corresponds to TRBD1 (5 bases). Looked up from germline, CDR1 is MNHEY and CDR2 is SVGAGI. The V end lost 6 bases, the J end lost 5 bases, and 13 bases lay between the germline ends. This CDR3 spans 13 amino acids. CDR3 coding DNA: TGTGCCAGCAGCCTAGACAGAGTATATGGCTACACCTTC. It encodes CASSLDRVYGYTF.

In this sample, this clone turned up once. This chain links TRBV6-5 with TRBJ1-3; possible D gene TRBD1, 5 bases. This CDR3 region has 14 residues. V lost 4 bases, J lost 0 bases, and 7 bases lay in between. Germline loops: CDR1 MNHEY, CDR2 SVGAGI. The CDR3 spells CASSSGISGNTIYF. The CDR3 DNA follows: TGTGCCAGCAGTTCAGGGATCTCTGGAAACACCATATATTTT.

Only one count was recorded for this clone. This chain links TRBV7-9 with TRBJ2-5; 7 nucleotides line up with TRBD2. Germline CDR1 SEHNR, CDR2 FQNEAQ (reference sequence). CDR3 length equals 14 residues. Losses at the gene ends were 5 bases for V and 2 bases for J; bases not matched to a gene: 5. CDR3 sequence reads: CASSTGLSQETQYF. The CDR3 region has the DNA TGTGCCAGCAGCACGGGACTATCACAAGAGACCCAGTACTTC.

This clone was seen a few times. CDR3 nucleotides: TGTGCCAGCAGTTCCTCCGGGACAGGGCTAACTGAAGCTTTCTTT. It yields the protein CASSSSGTGLTEAFF. V is TRBV28 and J is TRBJ1-1, with TRBD1 identical over 9 bases. The CDR3 spans 15 residues. The ends lost 4 bases at V and 5 bases at J; junction bases unmatched: 8. Germline CDR1 and CDR2: MDHEN and SYDVKM. Looking up the rest from reference TRBV28 and TRBJ1-1 gives the full variable domain: DVKVTQSSRYLVKRTGEKVFLECVQDMDHENMFWYRQDPGLGLRLIYFSYDVKMKEKGDIPEGYSVSREKKERFSLILESASTNQTSMYLCASSSSGTGLTEAFFGQGTRLTVV.

The chain has TRBV18 and TRBJ2-1, with 10 bases matching TRBD2. Germline trimming cut 0 bases from V and 7 bases from J; bases unmatched to any gene: 9. Germline CDR1 KGHSH, CDR2 LQKENI. The CDR3 spans 17 residues. The CDR3 spells CASSPPGGLAGVNEQFF. CDR3 in DNA: TGTGCCAGCTCACCACCCGGCGGTCTAGCGGGAGTTAATGAGCAGTTCTTC.

The chain couples TRBV19 to TRBJ1-1, with 8 bases that match TRBD1. Losses at the gene ends were 5 bases for V and 4 bases for J; bases not matched to a gene: 6. The CDR3 runs 14 residues. CDR1 is LNHDA, CDR2 SQIVND, per germline (reference sequence). The CDR3 protein is CASSLGQDGTEAFF. The CDR3, as DNA: TGTGCCAGTAGTTTGGGACAGGATGGCACTGAAGCTTTCTTT.

CDR3 loop: CASSLGLRRSATNEKLFF. DNA of the CDR3: TGTGCCAGCAGCTTAGGACTTAGACGGAGCGCTACTAATGAAAAACTGTTTTTT. The genes are TRBV7-8 and TRBJ1-4; no clear D. The germline V gene encodes CDR1 SGHVS and CDR2 FQNEAQ. The CDR3 extends over 18 amino acids. V gave up 1 base and J gave up 2 bases, with 17 bases separating them.

The J gene is TRBJ2-1, the V gene TRBV11-2; D possibly corresponds to TRBD2 (6 bases). CDR3 length: 14 residues. Germline CDR1 is SGHAT and CDR2 is FQNNGV. Deletions cut 1 base from V and 4 bases from J, with 8 bases between. CDR3 loop: CASSLASAYNEQFF. CDR3 nucleotides: TGTGCCAGCAGCTTAGCTAGCGCTTACAATGAGCAGTTCTTC. Full variable domain (missing parts from reference TRBV11-2 and TRBJ2-1): EAGVAQSPRYKIIEKRQSVAFWCNPISGHATLYWYQQILGQGPKLLIQFQNNGVVDDSQLPKDRFSAERLKGVDSTLKIQPAKLEDSAVYLCASSLASAYNEQFFGPGTRLTVL.

This clone has more than one count but fewer than ten. This rearrangement joins TRBV5-1 to TRBJ2-7; D is possibly TRBD2 (6 bases). This CDR3 has 11 amino acids. Germline V lookup: CDR1 SGHRS, CDR2 YFSETQ. The V end lost 1 base, the J end lost 7 bases, and 6 bases lay between the germline ends. CDR3 in amino acids: CASSLREEQYF. The DNA for the CDR3 is TGCGCCAGCAGCTTGCGGGAGGAGCAGTACTTC.

The V call is TRBV4-2, the J call TRBJ2-1; the D gene is possibly TRBD1 (5 bases). V lost 4 bases, J lost 5 bases, and 12 bases lay in between. CDR1 is LGHNA and CDR2 is YNFKEQ in the germline V gene. The CDR3 has 14 residues. In DNA, the CDR3 is TGTGCCAGCAGCCCCCCCCAGGGCGACAATGAGCAGTTCTTC. Amino acids: CASSPPQGDNEQFF.

The chain carries TRBV11-2 and TRBJ2-1; TRBD2 matches at 8 bases. Germline CDR1 SGHAT, CDR2 FQNNGV. Trimming at V came to 0 bases and at J to 5 bases, leaving 3 bases not matched to a gene. There are 15 residues in the CDR3. The CDR3: CASSLDQAGDNEQFF. The CDR3 DNA sequence: TGTGCCAGCAGCTTAGATCAAGCGGGAGACAATGAGCAGTTCTTC.

The chain is built from TRBV7-3 and TRBJ2-1, with TRBD2 as a possible D gene (5 bases). Germline assignment: CDR1 SGHTA and CDR2 FQGTGA. The CDR3 contains 13 residues. V was cut by 5 bases and J by 2 bases, with 7 bases left in between. CDR3 nucleotides: TGTGCCAGCAGCCTCGGGACCTACAATGAGCAGTTCTTC. Encoded protein: CASSLGTYNEQFF. The full variable domain, with the rest looked up from reference TRBV7-3 and TRBJ2-1, is GAGVSQTPSNKVTEKGKYVELRCDPISGHTALYWYRQSLGQGPEFLIYFQGTGAADDSGLPNDRFFAVRPEGSVSTLKIQRTERGDSAVYLCASSLGTYNEQFFGPGTRLTVL.

This chain joins TRBV2 and TRBJ1-5, with D perhaps TRBD1 (6 bases). Germline CDR1 reads SNHLY; CDR2 reads FYNNEI. The CDR3 is made up of 15 amino acids. Trimming removed 8 bases at V and 0 bases at J, with 14 bases between. The CDR3 loop is CASARTVNSNQPQHF. The CDR3 DNA reads as TGTGCCAGCGCCCGGACAGTAAATAGCAATCAGCCCCAGCATTTT.

The V gene is TRBV5-8, the J gene TRBJ1-1; D not resolved. The CDR3 runs to 15 residues. CDR1 is SGHTS and CDR2 is YDEGEE in the germline V gene. V was cut by 4 bases and J by 4 bases, with 17 bases left in between. CDR3 nucleotides: TGTGCCAGCAGCCAACCTTTAGGTCGGAGCACTGAAGCTTTCTTT. Translating it yields CASSQPLGRSTEAFF.

This CDR3 reads CASSTRDRGGFEAFF. CDR3 coding DNA: TGCGCCAGCAGCACCCGGGACAGGGGGGGTTTTGAAGCTTTCTTT. The rearrangement links TRBV4-1 to TRBJ1-1; 11 bases agree with TRBD1. V lost 5 bases and J lost 7; bases outside the gene matches: 9. The germline CDR1 and CDR2 sequences are MGHRA and YSYEKL. The CDR3 contains 15 residues.